The entry below describes one T cell receptor (beta chain). The antigen is not known. The data are from a study of a mutant IDH1 vaccine in newly diagnosed glioma. Study at large: Eight vaccinations went to patients in weeks 1, 3, 5, 7, 11, 15, 19, 23. Vaccinations were initiated 4-6 weeks following radiotherapy alone, or were given together with temozolomide cycles. The treated population exhibited a male proportion of about 62%, a female proportion of about 38%, and a mean age of approximately 41 years.

Study results and limitations: Pseudoprogression seemed unrelated to changes in top peripheral T cell clonotypes.

Time point denoted: week 23, last vaccination. Every vaccine dose comprised 300 ug of mutant IDH1 20-mer peptide plus topical imiquimod. TCRdb's copy holds only in-frame clones and misses some; the assay was immunoSEQ multiplex PCR. This repertoire shows roughly 52,000 clones, under 90% found once; its top ten account for 6.2%. Trimming removed 4 bases from V and 6 bases from J; junction bases left unmatched: 2. CDR1 and CDR2 from the germline V gene are MNHNS and SASEGT. The CDR3 covers 13 residues. This sequence was found in a man in his forties with glioma. The sequencing used PBMCs, collected from a glioma patient whose treatment included an IDH1 peptide vaccine. The chain couples TRBV6-1 to TRBJ2-7; 11 bases agree with TRBD2. CDR3 region: CASSGLAGGEQYF. In DNA form, the CDR3 reads TGTGCCAGCAGTGGGCTAGCGGGGGGCGAGCAGTACTTC.